These 2 T cell receptor beta chains originate from one sample sequenced in a study of shared clonotypes between healthy human individuals. This table comes from immunoSEQ multiplex PCR, and its TCRdb copy is limited to in-frame clones, with some not included. Altogether more than 500,000 clones are present, 90% to 96% being singletons, with the ten largest covering about 0.068%. What was sequenced was naive CD4+ T cells sorted from blood. Subset: CD45RA+ positively selected. The receptors come from a woman in her 30s in good health.

The genes are TRBV23-1 and TRBJ2-7; 9 bases align to TRBD1. TRBV23-1 is identified as an open reading frame with a role that is uncertain. This CDR3 spans 18 amino acids. Trimming at V came to 0 bases and at J to 2 bases, leaving 11 bases not matched to a gene. CDR3 in amino acids: CASSQSRAHRGPTYEQYF. In DNA, the CDR3 is TGCGCCAGCAGTCAATCGCGGGCCCACAGGGGGCCCACCTACGAGCAGTACTTC.

The chain couples TRBV10-3 to TRBJ2-1, with TRBD2 identical over 8 bases. This CDR3 spans 15 amino acids. Unmatched junction bases numbered 3, after V lost 2 bases and J lost 3 bases. The germline CDR1 and CDR2 sequences are ENHRY and SYGVKD. CDR3 in DNA: TGTGCCATCAGTGAGCGGGAGGGGAACTACAATGAGCAGTTCTTC. It yields the protein CAISEREGNYNEQFF.